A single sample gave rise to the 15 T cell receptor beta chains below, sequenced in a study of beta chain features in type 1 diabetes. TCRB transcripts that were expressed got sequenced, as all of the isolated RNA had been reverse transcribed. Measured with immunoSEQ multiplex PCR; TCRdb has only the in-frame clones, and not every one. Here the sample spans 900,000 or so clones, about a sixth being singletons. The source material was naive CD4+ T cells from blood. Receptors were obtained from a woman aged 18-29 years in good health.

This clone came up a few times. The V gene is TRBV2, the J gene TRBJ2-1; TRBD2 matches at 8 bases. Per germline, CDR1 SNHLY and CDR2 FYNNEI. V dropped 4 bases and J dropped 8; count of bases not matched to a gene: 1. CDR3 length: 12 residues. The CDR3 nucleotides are TGTGCCAGCAGTGTCGGGGGGGATGAGCAGTTCTTC. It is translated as CASSVGGDEQFF.

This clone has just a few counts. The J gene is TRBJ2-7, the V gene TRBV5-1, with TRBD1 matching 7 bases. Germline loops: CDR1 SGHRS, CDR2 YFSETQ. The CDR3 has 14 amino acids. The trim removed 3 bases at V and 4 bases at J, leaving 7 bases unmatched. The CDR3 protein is CASSSGTATYEQYF. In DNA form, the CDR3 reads TGCGCCAGCAGCTCCGGGACAGCAACTTACGAGCAGTACTTC.

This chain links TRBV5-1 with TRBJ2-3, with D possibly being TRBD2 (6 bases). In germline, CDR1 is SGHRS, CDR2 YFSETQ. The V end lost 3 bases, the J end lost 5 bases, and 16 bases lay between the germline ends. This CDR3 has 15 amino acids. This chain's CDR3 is CASSYGRGGGDTQYF. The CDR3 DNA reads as TGCGCCAGCAGCTACGGACGTGGGGGAGGAGATACGCAGTATTTT.

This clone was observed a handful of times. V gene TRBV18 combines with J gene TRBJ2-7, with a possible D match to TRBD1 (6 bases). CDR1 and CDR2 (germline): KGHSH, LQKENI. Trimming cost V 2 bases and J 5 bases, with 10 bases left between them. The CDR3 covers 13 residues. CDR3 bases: TGTGCCAGCTCACCAATGGACAGAAACGAGCAGTACTTC. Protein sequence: CASSPMDRNEQYF.

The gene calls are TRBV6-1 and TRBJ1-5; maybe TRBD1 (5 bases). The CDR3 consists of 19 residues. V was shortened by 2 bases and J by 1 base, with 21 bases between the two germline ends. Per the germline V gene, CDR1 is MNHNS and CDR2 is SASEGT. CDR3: CASSEPGGQYRHSNQPQHF. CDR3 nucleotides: TGTGCCAGCAGTGAACCAGGAGGACAATACAGACACAGCAATCAGCCCCAGCATTTT.

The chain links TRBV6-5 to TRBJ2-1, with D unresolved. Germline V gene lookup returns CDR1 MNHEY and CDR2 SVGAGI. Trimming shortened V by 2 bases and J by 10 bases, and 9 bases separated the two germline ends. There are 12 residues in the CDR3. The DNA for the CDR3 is TGTGCCAGCAGTTACAGGGCTAACGAGCAGTTCTTC. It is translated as CASSYRANEQFF.

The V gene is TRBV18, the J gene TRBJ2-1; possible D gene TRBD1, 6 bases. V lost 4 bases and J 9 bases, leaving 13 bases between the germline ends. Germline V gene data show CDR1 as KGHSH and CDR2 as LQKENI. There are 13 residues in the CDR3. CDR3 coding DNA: TGTGCCAGCTCACGGACAGATGTGGGTGAGCAGTTCTTC. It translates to CASSRTDVGEQFF.

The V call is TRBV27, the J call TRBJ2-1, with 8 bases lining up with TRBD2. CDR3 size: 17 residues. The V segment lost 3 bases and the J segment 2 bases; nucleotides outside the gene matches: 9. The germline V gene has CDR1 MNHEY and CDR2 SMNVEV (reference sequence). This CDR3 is CASSFWVQRGTYNEQFF. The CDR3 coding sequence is TGTGCCAGCAGTTTTTGGGTCCAGCGGGGGACCTACAATGAGCAGTTCTTC.

The CDR3 nucleotides read TGTGCCAGCAGTTCTCTAGACAGGGGCGAGACCCAGTACTTC. Translated, it gives CASSSLDRGETQYF. This chain links TRBV28 with TRBJ2-5, with TRBD1 identical over 8 bases. The V gene end was trimmed by 4 bases and the J gene end by 5 bases; junction bases not matched to a gene: 6. The CDR3 spans 14 residues. CDR1 and CDR2 from the germline V gene are MDHEN and SYDVKM.

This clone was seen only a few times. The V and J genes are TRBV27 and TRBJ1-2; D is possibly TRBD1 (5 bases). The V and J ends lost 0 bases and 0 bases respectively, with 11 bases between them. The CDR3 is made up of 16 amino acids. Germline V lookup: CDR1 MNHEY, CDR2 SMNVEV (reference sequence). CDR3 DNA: TGTGCCAGCAGTTTATCCGCCGGGACCACTAACTATGGCTACACCTTC. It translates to CASSLSAGTTNYGYTF.

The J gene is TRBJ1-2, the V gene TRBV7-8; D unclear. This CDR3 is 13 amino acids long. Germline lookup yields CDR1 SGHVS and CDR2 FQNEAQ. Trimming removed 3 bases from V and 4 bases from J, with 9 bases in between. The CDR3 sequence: CASSLSQSYGYTF. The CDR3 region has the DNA TGTGCCAGCAGCTTGAGTCAGAGCTATGGCTACACCTTC.

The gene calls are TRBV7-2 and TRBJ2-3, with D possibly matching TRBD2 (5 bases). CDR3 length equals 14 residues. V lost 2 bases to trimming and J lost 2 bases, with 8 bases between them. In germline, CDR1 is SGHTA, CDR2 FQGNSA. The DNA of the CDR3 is TGTGCCAGCAGCTTACAAGCGGTCACAGATACGCAGTATTTT. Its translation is CASSLQAVTDTQYF.

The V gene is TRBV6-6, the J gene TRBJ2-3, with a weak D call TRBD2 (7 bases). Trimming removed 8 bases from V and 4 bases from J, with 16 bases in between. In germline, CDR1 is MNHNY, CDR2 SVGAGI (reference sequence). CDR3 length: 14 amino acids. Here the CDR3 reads CASWRGQGADTQYF. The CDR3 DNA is TGTGCCAGCTGGCGGGGGCAGGGCGCAGATACGCAGTATTTT.

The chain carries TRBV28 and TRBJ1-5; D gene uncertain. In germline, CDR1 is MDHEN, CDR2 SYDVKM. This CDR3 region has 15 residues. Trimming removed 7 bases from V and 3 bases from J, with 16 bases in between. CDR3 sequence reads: CASNPAQEFNQPQHF. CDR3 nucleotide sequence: TGTGCCAGCAACCCGGCCCAGGAATTCAATCAGCCCCAGCATTTT.

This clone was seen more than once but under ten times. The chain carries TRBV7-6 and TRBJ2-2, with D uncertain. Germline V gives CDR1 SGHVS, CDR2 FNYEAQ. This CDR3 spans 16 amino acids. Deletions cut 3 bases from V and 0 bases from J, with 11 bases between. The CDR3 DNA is TGTGCCAGCAGCTTGGTTACCCGGACGAACACCGGGGAGCTGTTTTTT. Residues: CASSLVTRTNTGELFF.